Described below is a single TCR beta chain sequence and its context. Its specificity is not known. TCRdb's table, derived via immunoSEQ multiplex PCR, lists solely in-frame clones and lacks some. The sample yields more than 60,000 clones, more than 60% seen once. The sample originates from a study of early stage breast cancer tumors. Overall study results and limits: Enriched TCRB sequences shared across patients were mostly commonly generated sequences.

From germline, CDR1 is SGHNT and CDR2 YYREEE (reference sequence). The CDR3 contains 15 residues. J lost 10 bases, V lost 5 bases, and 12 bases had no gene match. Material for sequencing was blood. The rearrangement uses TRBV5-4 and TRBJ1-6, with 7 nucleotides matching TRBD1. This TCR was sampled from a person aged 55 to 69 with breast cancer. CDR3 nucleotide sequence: TGTGCCAGCAGTCTAAGACAGGGTTTGGGATCACCCCTCCACTTT. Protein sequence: CASSLRQGLGSPLHF.